This T cell receptor (beta chain) was documented in a study of cytomegalovirus exposure and HLA in healthy donors. Germline CDR1 SEHNR, CDR2 FQNEAQ (reference sequence). The CDR3 contains 16 residues. V lost 5 bases to trimming and J lost 0 bases; unmatched junction nucleotides: 5. As regards this clone: The antigen remains unidentified.

The PCR made use of 60 Vbeta and 13 Jbeta primers. Profiled with immunoSEQ multiplex PCR; TCRdb holds only in-frame clones, not every one. This table has about 160,000 clones, roughly 79% appearing once. Study-level points and caveats: The listing of fewer than 200 TCR beta chains classed them as cytomegalovirus-associated. Later findings reportedly placed an Asian-associated ancestry cluster below the approximately 670-donor mean for N-insertions.

The sequence was collected from a woman aged 45-60 years in good health and CMV-seronegative. The sequencing input was PBMCs. The J gene is TRBJ2-1, the V gene TRBV7-9, with TRBD2 matching over 9 bases. Written as DNA, the CDR3 is TGTGCCAGCAGCCATAGCGGGAGAGCCTCCTACAATGAGCAGTTCTTC. It encodes CASSHSGRASYNEQFF.